The TCR beta chain described here comes from a study of blood T cell repertoires in COVID-19. Study summary: Sites across the United States, Italy and Spain contributed samples from acute and convalescent COVID-19.

The CDR3 covers 14 residues. Trimming took 4 bases from V and 4 from J; bases not matched to a gene: 3. CDR1 MGHRA and CDR2 YSYEKL come from the germline V gene. Authors' processing steps: Cell counts per sample came from amplifying reference gene primers. Assay: immunoSEQ multiplex PCR; the TCRdb copy retains only in-frame clones and omits some. D and trimming come from the DNA, and the V and J calls and clone size come from that table. Among 180,000 or so clones, around nine tenths were seen once, and the ten largest hold over 3.5%. The V and J genes are TRBV4-1 and TRBJ2-7, with TRBD2 matching over 11 bases. The receptor was derived from a man younger than 30 with active or convalescent COVID-19. The specimen was peripheral blood. CDR3 DNA sequence: TGCGCCAGCAGCCCCGGGACTAGCGGTTACGAGCAGTACTTC. It codes for CASSPGTSGYEQYF.